Below are 32 T cell receptor beta chains sequenced from a single sample in a study of spatial heterogeneity in lung cancer. TCRdb re-called the 5' RACE reads through MiXCR, storing one row per CDR3 protein. The sample includes around 12,000 distinct CDR3 sequences, roughly an eighth of them seen just once. Time point specified: sample taken at primary tumor resection. The authors sequenced whole RNA from tumor, nontumor lung or frozen PBMC without sorting. Here the sequenced sample was PBMCs, taken at surgery. Every receptor here comes from a female donor with early-stage non-small cell lung cancer.

The chain employs TRBV14 and TRBJ2-7; 16 bases line up with TRBD2. J gave up 2 bases and V 3 bases, and 7 bases lay outside the gene matches. The CDR3 consists of 18 residues. From germline, CDR1 is SGHDN and CDR2 FVKESK. The CDR3 DNA reads as TGTGCCAGCAGCCAGGGGACTAGCGGGAGGGCCATACCCTACGAGCAGTACTTC. Translating gives CASSQGTSGRAIPYEQYF.

This clonotype is labeled as medium-sized. The chain is built from TRBV10-2 and TRBJ2-5; TRBD2 might be the D (7 bases). The CDR3 has 16 residues. The V end lost 2 bases, the J end lost 3 bases, and 16 bases lay between the germline ends. CDR1 WSHSY and CDR2 SAAADI come from the germline V gene. CDR3 region: CASSETGGTREETQYF. CDR3 coding DNA: TGCGCCAGCAGTGAGACGGGGGGCACGAGAGAAGAGACCCAGTACTTC.

The chain carries TRBV5-1 and TRBJ2-1; 10 nucleotides agree with TRBD2. CDR3 length equals 15 residues. Germline V gene sequence: CDR1 SGHRS, CDR2 YFSETQ. The junction had 11 bases not matched to a gene; V was cut back by 0 bases and J by 14 bases. The chain's CDR3 is CASSLAGLAGGGEFF. CDR3 DNA: TGCGCCAGCAGCTTGGCCGGATTAGCGGGAGGAGGCGAGTTCTTC. Full variable domain (outside the CDR3, taken from reference TRBV5-1 and TRBJ2-1): KAGVTQTPRYLIKTRGQQVTLSCSPISGHRSVSWYQQTPGQGLQFLFEYFSETQRNKGNFPGRFSGRQFSNSRSEMNVSTLELGDSALYLCASSLAGLAGGGEFFGPGTRLTVL.

This clonotype was found a few times. V usage is TRBV25-1 and J usage is TRBJ2-1; D may correspond to TRBD1 or TRBD2 (5 bases each). V was trimmed by 3 bases and J by 8 bases, leaving 11 bases between them. The germline V gene has CDR1 MGHDK and CDR2 SYGVNS. The CDR3 has 13 amino acids. The DNA of the CDR3 is TGTGCCAGCAGTGAGCCGGGACCATATGAGCAGTTCTTC. The encoded protein is CASSEPGPYEQFF.

This clonotype is labeled medium-sized (0.01 to 0.1%). The gene calls are TRBV3-1 and TRBJ2-7; D possibly corresponds to TRBD1 (6 bases). V was pared by 2 bases and J by 2 bases, with 10 bases between. This CDR3 comprises 14 residues. Germline CDR1 and CDR2: LGHDT and YNNKEL (reference sequence). The chain's CDR3 is CASSQTTGTYEQYF. CDR3 sequence (DNA): TGTGCCAGCAGCCAAACGACAGGAACCTACGAGCAGTACTTC.

By sample fraction, this clonotype is medium-sized. This chain connects TRBV6-5 to TRBJ2-1; TRBD1 aligns across 9 bases. V was clipped by 8 bases and J by 1 base; unmatched bases: 6. Germline V CDR1 and CDR2: MNHEY, SVGAGI. The CDR3 is 15 amino acids. The CDR3 DNA sequence: TGTGCCAGCCAGTCCGGGACAGGGTCCTACAATGAGCAGTTCTTC. The encoded protein is CASQSGTGSYNEQFF.

As to this clonotype: This sequence may be a read error, since a much larger clone differs from it by one base. Without the conserved terminal phenylalanine or tryptophan, this CDR3 likely stems from a read error. This rearrangement joins TRBV5-1 to TRBJ1-1; 7 positions match TRBD1. The CDR3 spans 14 residues. The junction had 4 bases not matched to a gene; V was cut back by 4 bases and J by 1 base. Per germline, CDR1 SGHRS and CDR2 YFSETQ. The CDR3 region has the DNA TGCGCCAGCAGCACCGGGACAGAGAACACTGAAGCTTTCTTA. Protein product: CASSTGTENTEAFL.

This chain connects TRBV29-1 to TRBJ2-3; weak D call: TRBD1 (6 bases). CDR1 SQVTM and CDR2 ANQGSEA come from the germline V gene. This CDR3 is 15 amino acids long. Trimming removed 7 bases at V and 4 bases at J, with 21 bases between. The CDR3 DNA reads TGCAGCGGTCAAGCCCTACAGGGACGGCCAGATACGCAGTATTTT. Residues: CSGQALQGRPDTQYF.

By sample fraction, this clonotype is medium-sized. CDR3 sequence (DNA): TGTGCCAGCAGCTTAGCCCCCTCACCAACTAATGAAAAACTGTTTTTT. Translating it yields CASSLAPSPTNEKLFF. The chain is built from TRBV7-8 and TRBJ1-4, with D unresolved. Trimming left V 0 bases short and J 0 bases short, with 8 bases between. Looked up from germline, CDR1 is SGHVS and CDR2 is FQNEAQ. The CDR3 has 16 residues.

This clonotype was counted many times. The chain links TRBV7-2 to TRBJ2-1; D gene unclear. The V end was cut by 1 base, the J end by 4 bases, with 5 bases between. This CDR3 contains 13 residues. Germline V CDR1 and CDR2: SGHTA, FQGNSA. CDR3 DNA: TGTGCCAGCAGCTTAGTAAGGTACAATGAGCAGTTCTTC. Translation gives CASSLVRYNEQFF.

There are many counts of this clonotype. The J gene is TRBJ2-5, the V gene TRBV6-6; 10 nucleotides agree with TRBD2. J was trimmed by 2 bases and V by 4 bases; bases with no gene match: 4. The CDR3 runs to 15 residues. CDR1 is MNHNY and CDR2 is SVGAGI in the germline V gene (reference sequence). The CDR3 DNA reads as TGTGCCAGCAGTTTCTTAGCGGGGGGACAAGAGACCCAGTACTTC. Translating gives CASSFLAGGQETQYF.

Judged by abundance, this clonotype is medium-sized (0.01 to 0.1%). The chain is built from TRBV6-2 or TRBV6-3 and TRBJ1-3; D ambiguous. The CDR3 extends over 17 amino acids. Trimming removed 0 bases at V and 4 bases at J, with 16 bases between. The germline V gene encodes CDR1 MNHEY and CDR2 SVGEGT. The CDR3 nucleotides read TGTGCCAGCAGTTACTCGAAGAGACCTTTAGGAGGAAACACCATATATTTT. It encodes CASSYSKRPLGGNTIYF.

As regards this clonotype: This may be a read error, as it is one base from a much larger clone. The chain employs TRBV7-8 and TRBJ2-7; D might be TRBD1 or TRBD2, each matching 5 bases. Germline assignment: CDR1 SGHVS and CDR2 FQNEAQ. The CDR3 has 15 residues. The CDR3 nucleotides are TGTGCCAGCACCAAAGAAGCCGGGACCACCTACGATCAGTACTTC. Amino acid sequence: CASTKEAGTTYDQYF.

The chain is built from TRBV10-2 and TRBJ2-7; possibly TRBD2 for D (5 bases). The germline V and J ends were trimmed by 7 bases and 4 bases, with 17 bases remaining between them. Germline values: CDR1 WSHSY, CDR2 SAAADI. This CDR3 contains 14 residues. Written as DNA, the CDR3 is TGCGCCAGCACTCGAGGGTCCACGGGGTACGAGCAGTACTTC. Its protein product is CASTRGSTGYEQYF.

The sample holds many counts of this clonotype. The chain is built from TRBV27 and TRBJ2-3; 11 nucleotides line up with TRBD2. The CDR3 covers 15 residues. Germline assignment: CDR1 MNHEY and CDR2 SMNVEV (reference sequence). Unmatched junction bases numbered 7, after V lost 6 bases and J lost 5 bases. The chain's CDR3 is CASRSIAGGRDTQYF. The CDR3 coding sequence is TGTGCCAGCAGATCTATAGCGGGGGGGCGAGATACGCAGTATTTT.

This clonotype is medium-sized in the sample. J is TRBJ1-6 and V is TRBV20-1; a weak D match, TRBD1 (5 bases). Trimming removed 5 bases from V and 8 bases from J, with 16 bases in between. CDR1 is DFQATT, CDR2 SNEGSKA, per germline (reference sequence). This CDR3 has 14 residues. The CDR3 sequence is CSAPPGRVDSPLHF. DNA for the CDR3: TGCAGTGCTCCGCCAGGGAGAGTTGATTCACCCCTCCACTTT.

This clonotype was counted many times. The rearrangement links TRBV12-3 or TRBV12-4 to TRBJ1-1; no clear D. Trimming pared 5 bases from V and 0 bases from J, leaving 10 bases between. CDR3 length: 14 residues. In nucleotides, the CDR3 is TGTGCCAGCAGTCGGACCATCATGAACACTGAAGCTTTCTTT. This translates into CASSRTIMNTEAFF.

This clonotype was recorded at least ten times. This chain links TRBV7-8 with TRBJ1-1; TRBD1 is a possible D gene (6 bases). Per germline, CDR1 SGHVS and CDR2 FQNEAQ. Trimming shortened V by 5 bases and J by 6 bases, and 16 bases separated the two germline ends. The CDR3 loop spans 14 amino acids. CDR3 DNA: TGTGCCAGCAGCCCTTTAGTCGGGGGCGCTGAAGCTTTCTTT. Protein product: CASSPLVGGAEAFF.

This clonotype was counted a few times. V and J are TRBV9 and TRBJ1-2; maybe TRBD1 (6 bases). Trimming pared 4 bases from V and 8 bases from J, leaving 18 bases between. Germline-derived CDR1 and CDR2 are SGDLS and YYNGEE. The CDR3 is 14 residues long. The CDR3 protein is CASSPQQGLEGYTF. The CDR3 region has the DNA TGTGCCAGCAGCCCTCAACAGGGATTGGAGGGCTACACCTTC.

The rearrangement joins TRBV4-1 to TRBJ2-1; D gene uncertain. CDR3 length: 15 residues. Trimming shortened V by 0 bases and J by 3 bases, and 9 bases separated the two germline ends. Germline loops: CDR1 MGHRA, CDR2 YSYEKL. The CDR3 DNA sequence: TGCGCCAGCAGCCAAGATGAGACTGACTACAATGAGCAGTTCTTC. Translated: CASSQDETDYNEQFF.

The J gene is TRBJ2-7, the V gene TRBV7-2; 9 bases match TRBD1. V dropped 5 bases and J dropped 5; count of bases not matched to a gene: 13. Germline V lookup: CDR1 SGHTA, CDR2 FQGNSA. CDR3 length equals 16 residues. CDR3 sequence (DNA): TGTGCCAGCAGCCTTTCCGGGACAGGGTCTAAACACGAGCAGTACTTC. Its protein is CASSLSGTGSKHEQYF.

There are a few counts of this clonotype. The chain combines TRBV2 with TRBJ2-2; D call uncertain. CDR1 SNHLY and CDR2 FYNNEI come from the germline V gene. The CDR3 runs 13 residues. Trimming cost V 9 bases and J 5 bases, with 13 bases left between them. CDR3 DNA sequence: TGTGCCAGAGCCTTTAAGGAGACCGGGGAGCTGTTTTTT. It yields the protein CARAFKETGELFF.

There are many counts of this clonotype. This chain uses TRBV6-4 with TRBJ2-1, with TRBD2 matching over 12 bases. V was pared by 4 bases and J by 3 bases, with 10 bases of the junction left unmatched. The CDR3 spans 18 residues. Germline CDR1 reads MRHNA; CDR2 reads SNTAGT. The CDR3 here is CASSAVASGGAGYNEQFF. The CDR3 nucleotides read TGTGCCAGCAGTGCGGTTGCTAGCGGGGGGGCAGGCTACAATGAGCAGTTCTTC.

In its sample, this clonotype was seen many times. The genes are TRBV29-1 and TRBJ2-1; 12 bases are a match to TRBD2. The germline V gene encodes CDR1 SQVTM and CDR2 ANQGSEA. This CDR3 comprises 15 residues. V shed 6 bases and J 0 bases; nucleotides not matched to a gene: 3. The CDR3 DNA is TGCAGCGTCCGGACTAGCGGGGACTCCTACAATGAGCAGTTCTTC. Protein: CSVRTSGDSYNEQFF.

This clonotype is deemed medium-sized. This rearrangement joins TRBV7-2 to TRBJ2-2; TRBD1 aligns across 10 bases. Germline V gives CDR1 SGHTA, CDR2 FQGNSA. The V and J ends lost 5 bases and 4 bases, in that order; junction bases with no gene match: 7. This CDR3 is built from 16 residues. The CDR3 DNA reads as TGTGCCAGCAGCCTACGACAGGGGGCGGGCACCGGGGAGCTGTTTTTT. Translation: CASSLRQGAGTGELFF.

The CDR3 loop is CATRRIGPGKETQYF. The CDR3, as DNA: TGTGCCACCCGGCGGATTGGCCCAGGGAAAGAGACCCAGTACTTC. The chain has TRBV6-5 and TRBJ2-5, with D perhaps matching TRBD1 (5 bases). V lost 10 bases, J lost 3 bases, and 21 bases lay in between. The germline V gene has CDR1 MNHEY and CDR2 SVGAGI. CDR3 length: 15 residues.

This clonotype was seen repeatedly, ten times or more. CDR3 nucleotide sequence: TGCAGCGGGAGGGAGAACACTGAAGCTTTCTTT. Translation: CSGRENTEAFF. This sequence joins TRBV29-1 and TRBJ1-1; unclear D gene. Trimming took off 7 bases at V and 1 base at J, with 7 bases between the two ends. This CDR3 region has 11 residues. Germline V CDR1 and CDR2: SQVTM, ANQGSEA.

This clonotype was detected many times. The chain carries TRBV19 and TRBJ2-2; D not resolved. The germline gives CDR1 LNHDA, CDR2 SQIVND (reference sequence). This CDR3 region has 13 residues. Trimming removed 7 bases at V and 6 bases at J, with 12 bases between. The CDR3 sequence: CASTASWAGELFF. Here the CDR3 DNA reads TGTGCCAGTACGGCCAGTTGGGCCGGGGAGCTGTTTTTT.

This clonotype occurred many times. This chain links TRBV11-2 with TRBJ2-1; 7 bases line up with TRBD2. Germline CDR1 reads SGHAT; CDR2 reads FQNNGV. CDR3 length: 15 amino acids. The V gene end was trimmed by 0 bases and the J gene end by 4 bases; junction bases not matched to a gene: 3. The CDR3 is CASSLEAGSYNEQFF. CDR3 coding DNA: TGTGCCAGCAGCTTAGAAGCGGGATCGTACAATGAGCAGTTCTTC.

This clonotype was observed at least ten times. The CDR3 spells CASSPGVGAFTYEQYF. CDR3 bases: TGCGCCAGCAGCCCCGGGGTTGGGGCCTTCACCTACGAGCAGTACTTC. The rearrangement uses TRBV5-1 and TRBJ2-7, with D tentatively TRBD1 or TRBD2 (5 bases each). V lost 4 bases, J lost 2 bases, and 19 bases lay in between. This CDR3 region has 16 residues. CDR1 and CDR2 (germline): SGHRS, YFSETQ.

This clonotype was seen ten or more times. CDR3 amino acids: CASSGSDSNQPQHF. CDR3 coding DNA: TGTGCCAGCAGTGGCAGTGATAGCAATCAGCCCCAGCATTTT. The genes are TRBV2 and TRBJ1-5; no firm D call. This CDR3 has 14 residues. Trimming removed 4 bases from V and 0 bases from J, with 7 bases in between. Germline CDR1 is SNHLY and CDR2 is FYNNEI.

A few counts support this clonotype. The rearrangement uses TRBV12-3 or TRBV12-4 and TRBJ2-1; D is possibly TRBD1 (5 bases). Trimming removed 1 base from V and 10 bases from J, with 8 bases in between. The CDR3 has 12 amino acids. The CDR3: CASSLGTQEQFF. The CDR3 bases are TGTGCCAGCAGTTTAGGGACACAGGAGCAGTTCTTC.